This is a list of T cell receptor beta chains from one sample in a study of shared clonotypes between healthy human individuals. The repertoire was sequenced with immunoSEQ multiplex PCR; TCRdb's copy has only in-frame clones and lacks some. The table has roughly 2.2 million clones, roughly 90% seen once. Specimen: naive CD4+ T cells from PBMCs. These receptors were taken from a man aged 18 to 35 in good health. Some clones in this sample may be carry-over from other donors' samples. Both conserved end residues are part of each CDR3. Each record gives: J gene, D gene, clone size, V gene, CDR3 protein, CDR3 DNA. A D gene is named only where the DNA matches it firmly. The size of a clone is reported for some rows only, either as once, few or many, or as a class for expanded clones.

J: TRBJ2-3
D: TRBD2
size: .
V: TRBV4-1
CDR3: CASSQRTSGSLGTDTQYF
DNA: TGCGCCAGCAGCCAAAGGACTAGCGGGAGTCTGGGCACAGATACGCAGTATTTT

J: TRBJ2-3
D: .
size: .
V: TRBV25-1
CDR3: CASSEYDIVDLTDTQYF
DNA: TGTGCCAGCAGTGAATATGACATCGTCGATCTCACAGATACGCAGTATTTT

J: TRBJ2-3
D: .
size: .
V: TRBV7-3
CDR3: CASSAQTRDTQYF
DNA: TGTGCCAGCAGCGCACAAACGAGGGATACGCAGTATTTT

J: TRBJ2-2
D: TRBD1
size: .
V: TRBV6-5
CDR3: CASRDRAFTGELFF
DNA: TGTGCCAGCCGCGACAGGGCTTTTACCGGGGAGCTGTTTTTT

J: TRBJ2-7
D: .
size: .
V: TRBV28
CDR3: CASVTGGSTYEQYF
DNA: TGTGCCAGCGTAACGGGGGGCAGCACCTACGAGCAGTACTTC

J: TRBJ1-5
D: .
size: few
V: TRBV30
CDR3: CAWSGAGALNQPQHF
DNA: TGTGCCTGGAGTGGAGCAGGGGCCCTAAATCAGCCCCAGCATTTT

J: TRBJ1-1
D: .
size: few
V: TRBV6-4
CDR3: CASRSRAFF
DNA: TGTGCCAGCAGGAGTAGGGCTTTCTTT

J: TRBJ1-1
D: .
size: .
V: TRBV5-4
CDR3: CASSLALFNRNTEAFF
DNA: TGTGCCAGCAGCTTGGCGTTATTCAACAGGAACACTGAAGCTTTCTTT

J: TRBJ1-5
D: TRBD1
size: few
V: TRBV11-2
CDR3: CASSSDRVQPQHF
DNA: TGTGCCAGCAGCTCGGACAGGGTTCAGCCCCAGCATTTT

J: TRBJ2-4
D: .
size: .
V: TRBV7-7
CDR3: CASSLSWGEVKNIQYF
DNA: TGTGCCAGCAGCTTATCTTGGGGCGAGGTCAAAAACATTCAGTACTTC

J: TRBJ2-1
D: TRBD2
size: .
V: TRBV7-9
CDR3: CASSLGAGLSYNEQFF
DNA: TGTGCCAGCAGCTTAGGAGCGGGGTTGTCCTACAATGAGCAGTTCTTC

J: TRBJ2-7
D: .
size: .
V: TRBV11-2
CDR3: CASSAVRGSYEQYF
DNA: TGTGCCAGCAGCGCCGTACGGGGCTCCTACGAGCAGTACTTC

J: TRBJ1-2
D: .
size: .
V: TRBV2
CDR3: CASSEWVGYTF
DNA: TGTGCCAGCAGTGAGTGGGTTGGCTACACCTTC

J: TRBJ2-6
D: .
size: .
V: TRBV4-1
CDR3: CASSQEETGNPNSGANVLTF
DNA: TGCGCCAGCAGCCAAGAGGAGACAGGTAATCCAAACTCTGGGGCCAACGTCCTGACTTTC

J: TRBJ2-3
D: .
size: .
V: TRBV30
CDR3: CAWSSMGGYTDTQYF
DNA: TGTGCCTGGAGCAGCATGGGGGGATACACAGATACGCAGTATTTT

J: TRBJ1-5
D: .
size: .
V: TRBV19
CDR3: CASSNPTSPGQPQHF
DNA: TGTGCCAGTAGTAACCCTACATCGCCTGGCCAGCCCCAGCATTTT

J: TRBJ1-2
D: .
size: .
V: TRBV7-9
CDR3: CASSLGLGNYGYTF
DNA: TGTGCCAGCAGCCTAGGACTGGGAAACTATGGCTACACCTTC

J: TRBJ2-7
D: TRBD2
size: .
V: TRBV15
CDR3: CATSREPGRAAYEQYF
DNA: TGTGCCACCAGCAGAGAACCCGGGAGGGCGGCCTACGAGCAGTACTTC

J: TRBJ2-3
D: .
size: .
V: TRBV25-1
CDR3: CASSERGVGATDTQYF
DNA: TGTGCCAGCAGTGAAAGGGGCGTGGGGGCCACAGATACGCAGTATTTT

J: TRBJ2-5
D: TRBD2
size: .
V: TRBV29-1
CDR3: CSQLAGSETQYF
DNA: TGCAGCCAATTAGCGGGGTCAGAGACCCAGTACTTC

J: TRBJ2-3
D: .
size: .
V: TRBV7-9
CDR3: CASSPRGDRVTDTQYF
DNA: TGTGCCAGCAGCCCGAGGGGGGACCGTGTCACAGATACGCAGTATTTT

J: TRBJ1-2
D: TRBD1
size: .
V: TRBV7-3
CDR3: CASSPGTVAGYTF
DNA: TGTGCCAGCAGCCCTGGGACAGTTGCTGGCTACACCTTC

J: TRBJ1-2
D: TRBD1
size: once
V: TRBV5-6
CDR3: CASNHAPGTASRSYGYTF
DNA: TGTGCCAGCAACCACGCCCCCGGGACAGCCTCCCGTTCCTATGGCTACACCTTC

J: TRBJ1-3
D: .
size: .
V: TRBV28
CDR3: CASSLGVGVGGNTIYF
DNA: TGTGCCAGCAGTTTAGGGGTAGGGGTAGGTGGAAACACCATATATTTT